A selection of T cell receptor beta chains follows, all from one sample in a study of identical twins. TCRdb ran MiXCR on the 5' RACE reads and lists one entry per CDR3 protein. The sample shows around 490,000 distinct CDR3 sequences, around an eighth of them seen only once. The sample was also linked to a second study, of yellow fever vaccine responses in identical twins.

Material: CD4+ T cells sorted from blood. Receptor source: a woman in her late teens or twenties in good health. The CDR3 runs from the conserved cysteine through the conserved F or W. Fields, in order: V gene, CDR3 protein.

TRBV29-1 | CSATSGSTNTGELFF
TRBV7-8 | CASSSILPTNEKLFF
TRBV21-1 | CASKTRALNEKLFF
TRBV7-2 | CASSLASSLFSEQYF
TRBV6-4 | CASSEIGGGLETQYF
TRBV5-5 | CASSRDRPSYNEQFF
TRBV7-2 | CASSFQPGGMGEQYF
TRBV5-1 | CASSLSLAGTNEKLFF
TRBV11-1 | CASSPRQGASGGANTGELFF
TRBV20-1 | CSASRPLRLAGYTDTQYF
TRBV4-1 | CASSQDGTGSSYNSPLHF
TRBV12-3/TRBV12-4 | CASSLNQVGELFF
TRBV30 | CAFDHVGVGQPQHF
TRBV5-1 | CASSPGSASNEKLFF
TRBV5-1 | CASSTSPKMNEQYF
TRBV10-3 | CAIRQGNGDEKLFF
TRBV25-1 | CASSEPGQTEETQYF
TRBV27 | CASSLSMTSGNTDTQYF
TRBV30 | CAWSKQSDSPLHF
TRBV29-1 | CSVLGLAGYETQYF
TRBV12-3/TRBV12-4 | CASSFTTRTVWKEQYF
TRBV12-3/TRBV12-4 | CASRPGQAGNQPQHF
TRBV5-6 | CASSGQGALTGELFF
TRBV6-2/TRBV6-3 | CASSYPGGGANKVNEQFF
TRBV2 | CASILGGPPKYEQYF
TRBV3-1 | CASSRRGSTDTQYF
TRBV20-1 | CSARPPGRAYEQYF
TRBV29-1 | CSVNSGRSGEQFF
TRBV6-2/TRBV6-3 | CASSPLRLADFDEQYF
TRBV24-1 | CATSDPRPGSNNEQFF
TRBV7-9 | CASSPRRQGGTGELFF
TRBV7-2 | CASSSLRTSGSAYEQYF
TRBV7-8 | CASLGAGGLTEAFF
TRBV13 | CASSFPSLKGEQYF
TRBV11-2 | CASSLDGAWPRVTDTQYF
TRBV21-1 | CASSKGTGETQYF
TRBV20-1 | CSARGTSYEQYF
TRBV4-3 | CASSQEGRAQETQYF
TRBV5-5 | CASSPNPTNTEAFF
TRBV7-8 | CASSLTATLAYYEQYF
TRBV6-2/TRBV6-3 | CASSYPQGAAETQYF
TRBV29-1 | CSVELWGAIGELFF
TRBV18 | CASQPTVTDTQYF
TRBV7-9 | CASSLERGFASNEQFF
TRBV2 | CASPTGQGYTF
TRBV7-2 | CASSPRTSSYEQYF
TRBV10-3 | CAIGRGMVEEQYF
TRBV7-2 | CASRRTSGTNTDTQYF
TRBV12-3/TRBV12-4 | CASSLGSGGGQETQYF
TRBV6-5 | CASSYSAPRGETQYF
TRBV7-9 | CASSPAIARDYGYTF
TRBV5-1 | CASQNRDGAYEQYF
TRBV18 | CASSPSISSYNEQFF